This T cell receptor beta chain was obtained from a study of spatial heterogeneity in lung cancer. Study information: Beta-chain sequences consistently outnumbered alpha-chain sequences in detection.

Study results and caveats: Counts that tracked tumor mutation counts were those of expanded intratumoral alpha and beta TCRs. Coverage was estimated at about 7% of tumor T cells for alpha chains and approximately 12% for beta chains.

This clonotype is medium-sized by share. As yet, its antigen is unknown. This CDR3 is 15 amino acids long. The V gene end was trimmed by 6 bases and the J gene end by 7 bases; junction bases not matched to a gene: 14. The germline V gene has CDR1 MDHEN and CDR2 SYDVKM. Time point specified: sample taken at primary tumor resection. Unsorted tumor, nontumor lung tissue or cryopreserved PBMC supplied the whole RNA. Every TCR cDNA molecule bore its own unique molecular identifier. MiXCR, applied by TCRdb to the 5' RACE reads, yields one record per CDR3 protein. The sample gives thousands of distinct CDR3 sequences, 7% to 10% of which show up once; approximately 4% is in the top ten.

The starting material was lung tumor tissue, obtained at surgery. The rearrangement uses TRBV28 and TRBJ2-7, with TRBD1 matching 8 bases. The source of this sequence is a male donor with early-stage non-small cell lung cancer. The CDR3 sequence: CASRTPGTGPTEQYF. In nucleotides, the CDR3 is TGTGCCAGCAGAACACCCGGGACAGGTCCTACTGAGCAGTACTTC.